This TCR beta chain was recorded in a study of cytomegalovirus exposure and HLA in healthy donors. Whole-study findings and limits: Investigators reported approximately 170 TCR beta chains as tied to cytomegalovirus. In vitro, a few CMV-associated chains proved specific for CMV antigens. V- and J-gene trimming of TCR beta was linked (in a later analysis) to a missense DCLRE1C variant. When a later analysis compared HLA-associated TCR beta chains with equally common others, the HLA-associated chains turned out to be more clonally expanded and to have lower generation probabilities.

This CDR3 has 16 residues. From germline, CDR1 is SGHTA and CDR2 FQGNSA. The V and J ends lost 5 bases and 3 bases, in that order; junction bases with no gene match: 10. With regard to this clone: Its target is unknown.

This PCR relied on a set of 60 Vbeta primers and 13 Jbeta primers. Repertoires were generated with immunoSEQ multiplex PCR, while TCRdb's copy carries only in-frame clones and drops some. The data show roughly 110,000 clones, over 65% seen once. The source material was PBMCs. The source of this sequence is a woman aged 35 to 49 in good health and CMV-seropositive. The J gene is TRBJ1-3, the V gene TRBV7-2; the match to TRBD1 covers 7 bases. The CDR3 DNA reads TGTGCCAGCAGCCCCCGTTCAGGGGGAGTTGGAAACACCATATATTTT. As protein: CASSPRSGGVGNTIYF.